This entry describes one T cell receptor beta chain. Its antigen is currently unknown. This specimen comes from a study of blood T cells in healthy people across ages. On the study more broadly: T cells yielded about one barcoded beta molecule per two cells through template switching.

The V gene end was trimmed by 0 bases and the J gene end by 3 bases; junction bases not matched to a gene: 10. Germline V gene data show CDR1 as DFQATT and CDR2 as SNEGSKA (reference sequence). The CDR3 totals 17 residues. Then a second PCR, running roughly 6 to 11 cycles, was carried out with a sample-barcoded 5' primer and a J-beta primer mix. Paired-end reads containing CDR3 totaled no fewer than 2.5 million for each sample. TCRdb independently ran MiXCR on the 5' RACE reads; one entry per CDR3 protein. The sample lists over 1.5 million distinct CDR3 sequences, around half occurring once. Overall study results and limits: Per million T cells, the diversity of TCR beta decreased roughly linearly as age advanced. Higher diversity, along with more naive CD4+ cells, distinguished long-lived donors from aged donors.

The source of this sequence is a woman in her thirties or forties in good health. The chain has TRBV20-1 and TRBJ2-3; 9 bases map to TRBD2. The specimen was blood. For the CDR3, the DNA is TGCAGTGCTAGAGATTCTTTTGCGGGGGGGCCAACAGATACGCAGTATTTT. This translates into CSARDSFAGGPTDTQYF.